This TCR beta chain was recorded in a study of CD8 T cells in ankylosing spondylitis. Researchers built TCR beta libraries using quantitative 5'-RACE with molecular barcodes. Each CDR3 protein is one row after TCRdb ran MiXCR on the 5' RACE reads. The sample carries approximately 210,000 distinct CDR3 sequences, 13% recorded once. CDR1 is SGHVS and CDR2 is FQNEAQ in the germline V gene. The V end was cut by 1 base, the J end by 7 bases, with 14 bases between. CDR3 length equals 15 residues. This clonotype was observed a few times. The source is a male donor with ankylosing spondylitis or in good health (not recorded which). Sequencing was carried out using blood, either unsorted or a sorted T cell fraction (not recorded which). The chain combines TRBV7-8 with TRBJ2-1; possible D gene TRBD1, 7 bases. The CDR3 is CASSLGRGRNNEQFF. The DNA of the CDR3 is TGTGCCAGCAGCTTAGGGAGGGGGCGAAATAATGAGCAGTTCTTC. The full variable domain, in which reference TRBV7-8 and TRBJ2-1 provide the parts outside the CDR3, is GAGVSQSPRYKVAKRGQDVALRCDPISGHVSLFWYQQALGQGPEFLTYFQNEAQLDKSGLPSDRFFAERPEGSVSTLKIQRTQQEDSAVYLCASSLGRGRNNEQFFGPGTRLTVL.